The 5 T cell receptor beta chains listed next were all sequenced from one sample in a study of blood T cell repertoires in COVID-19. Libraries were prepared by immunoSEQ multiplex PCR; TCRdb keeps only in-frame clonotypes and omits some of them. Of about 150,000 clones in the sample, around 90% were seen once. The source material was peripheral blood. The source of these receptors is a man in his sixties with active or convalescent COVID-19.

This chain joins TRBV28 and TRBJ2-7, with 9 bases that match TRBD2. Unmatched junction bases numbered 15, after V lost 7 bases and J lost 2 bases. The germline V gene has CDR1 MDHEN and CDR2 SYDVKM. The CDR3 runs 17 residues. In DNA, the CDR3 is TGTGCCAGCACCGACCCAGCGGGGGGAGGTTATACCTACGAGCAGTACTTC. Protein: CASTDPAGGGYTYEQYF. Filled out from reference TRBV28 and TRBJ2-7, the complete variable domain reads DVKVTQSSRYLVKRTGEKVFLECVQDMDHENMFWYRQDPGLGLRLIYFSYDVKMKEKGDIPEGYSVSREKKERFSLILESASTNQTSMYLCASTDPAGGGYTYEQYFGPGTRLTVT.

This clone has a handful of counts. The chain carries TRBV28 and TRBJ1-5, with 11 bases identical to TRBD1. CDR1 is MDHEN and CDR2 is SYDVKM in the germline V gene. This CDR3 contains 17 residues. The V and J ends lost 6 bases and 4 bases, in that order; junction bases with no gene match: 11. In DNA form, the CDR3 reads TGTGCCAGCAGAAGGGACAGGGGGATCCCGGATAATCAGCCCCAGCATTTT. This translates into CASRRDRGIPDNQPQHF.

The chain employs TRBV9 and TRBJ1-2; D ambiguous. Trimming left V 3 bases short and J 5 bases short, with 11 bases between. Germline V lookup: CDR1 SGDLS, CDR2 YYNGEE. This CDR3 has 13 amino acids. The CDR3 nucleotides are TGTGCCAGCAGCGGGCCAAGAGCGTATGGCTACACCTTC. Translation gives CASSGPRAYGYTF.

V gene TRBV18 combines with J gene TRBJ1-3, with TRBD1 matching 7 bases. Germline lookup yields CDR1 KGHSH and CDR2 LQKENI. V shed 3 bases and J 2 bases; nucleotides not matched to a gene: 10. The CDR3 spans 17 residues. The CDR3 nucleotides read TGTGCCAGCTCACCCCAAATGGGACAGAACGCTGGAAACACCATATATTTT. Its translation is CASSPQMGQNAGNTIYF.

The rearrangement links TRBV6-6 to TRBJ2-1; maybe TRBD2 (6 bases). V was pared by 5 bases and J by 6 bases, with 29 bases between. Germline V gene data show CDR1 as MNHNY and CDR2 as SVGAGI (reference sequence). CDR3 length: 19 amino acids. The DNA of the CDR3 is TGTGCCAGCAGTCAAAAGATCGAGGGACTCCACACGAAATCCAATGAGCAGTTCTTC. Amino acid sequence: CASSQKIEGLHTKSNEQFF.